These 25 T cell receptor beta chains share one sample of origin, sequenced in a study of blood T cell repertoires in COVID-19. Here immunoSEQ multiplex PCR was the method, and the copy in TCRdb shows in-frame clones only, minus some. The sample has 490,000 or so clones; approximately 87% are singletons. Sequencing input: PBMCs or T cells enriched from blood (not recorded which). Source of these receptors: a woman in her thirties or forties who had recovered from COVID-19.

The chain combines TRBV19 with TRBJ2-1, with 8 bases lining up with TRBD1. The CDR3 contains 16 residues. With V trimmed by 2 bases and J by 4 bases, 7 bases remained unmatched. From germline, CDR1 is LNHDA and CDR2 SQIVND (reference sequence). The CDR3 sequence is CASSITGQGAYNEQFF. CDR3 nucleotide sequence: TGTGCCAGTAGTATAACGGGGCAGGGGGCATACAATGAGCAGTTCTTC.

The CDR3 region is CRGGGDSSSYNEQFF. The CDR3 region has the DNA TGCAGGGGAGGGGGGGACTCGAGCTCCTACAATGAGCAGTTCTTC. V gene TRBV29-1 combines with J gene TRBJ2-1; possible D gene TRBD2, 7 bases. This CDR3 spans 15 amino acids. Germline V gene sequence: CDR1 SQVTM, CDR2 ANQGSEA.

This rearrangement joins TRBV4-3 to TRBJ1-1, with D unclear. The germline V gene has CDR1 LGHNA and CDR2 YSLEER. Trimming removed 1 base from V and 6 bases from J, with 9 bases in between. The CDR3 is 13 amino acids. The CDR3 sequence: CASSQVSRAEAFF. Here the CDR3 DNA reads TGCGCCAGCAGCCAAGTTTCCCGAGCTGAAGCTTTCTTT.

V is TRBV27 and J is TRBJ1-5; D is possibly TRBD1 (5 bases). CDR1 and CDR2 (germline): MNHEY, SMNVEV (reference sequence). The CDR3 loop spans 14 amino acids. With 5 bases removed from V and 1 base from J, the gap between germline ends came to 9 bases. CDR3 residues: CASSLRQSNQPQHF. CDR3 coding DNA: TGTGCCAGCAGTCTTAGACAGAGCAATCAGCCCCAGCATTTT.

V is TRBV19 and J is TRBJ1-3; D might be TRBD1 (6 bases). V was clipped by 2 bases and J by 3 bases, with 8 bases between them. Germline CDR1 reads LNHDA; CDR2 reads SQIVND (reference sequence). The CDR3 covers 14 residues. The CDR3 DNA follows: TGTGCCAGTAGTATACAGGGGAATGGAAACACCATATATTTT. Protein: CASSIQGNGNTIYF.

The chain recombines TRBV18 with TRBJ2-3; 8 bases agree with TRBD1. The CDR3 totals 17 residues. V trimming: 3 bases; J trimming: 3 bases; junction bases outside the gene matches: 11. Germline CDR1 and CDR2: KGHSH and LQKENI. The CDR3 region is CASSPTRTGMGTDTQYF. DNA for the CDR3: TGTGCCAGCTCACCGACGCGGACAGGGATGGGAACAGATACGCAGTATTTT.

This clone was seen once. The V and J genes are TRBV4-3 and TRBJ2-1; tentatively, D is TRBD2 (7 bases). This CDR3 comprises 17 residues. Per germline, CDR1 LGHNA and CDR2 YSLEER. V was shortened by 1 base and J by 0 bases, with 13 bases between the two germline ends. This CDR3 is CASSQGTAGSSYNEQFF. CDR3 bases: TGCGCCAGCAGCCAAGGGACAGCGGGGAGCTCCTACAATGAGCAGTTCTTC.

The chain employs TRBV12-3 or TRBV12-4 and TRBJ2-7, with a weak D call TRBD2 (6 bases). Trimming shortened V by 6 bases and J by 4 bases, and 10 bases separated the two germline ends. This CDR3 comprises 12 residues. The CDR3 coding sequence is TGTGCCAGCAGGGGACTTAGTTACGAGCAGTACTTC. This codes for CASRGLSYEQYF.

The chain is built from TRBV19 and TRBJ2-5; tentatively, D is TRBD2 (5 bases). Trimming shortened V by 1 base and J by 3 bases, and 9 bases separated the two germline ends. The CDR3 runs 14 residues. Germline loops: CDR1 LNHDA, CDR2 SQIVND (reference sequence). The CDR3 protein is CASSIGRRKETQYF. CDR3 sequence (DNA): TGTGCCAGTAGTATAGGGCGGAGGAAAGAGACCCAGTACTTC.

The chain is built from TRBV27 and TRBJ2-1, with a possible D match to TRBD1 (7 bases). Deletions cut 5 bases from V and 1 base from J, with 9 bases between. The germline V gene has CDR1 MNHEY and CDR2 SMNVEV (reference sequence). The CDR3 is made up of 14 amino acids. The CDR3 nucleotides are TGTGCCAGCAGTGCGGGACAGTCCTACAATGAGCAGTTCTTC. Translating it yields CASSAGQSYNEQFF.

This clone came up once. The same CDR3 is also encoded by other DNA sequences in this sample. This sequence joins TRBV19 and TRBJ1-1; the D gene is possibly TRBD1 (6 bases). The germline CDR1 and CDR2 sequences are LNHDA and SQIVND (reference sequence). The CDR3 is 12 residues long. Trimming left V 3 bases short and J 5 bases short, with 7 bases between. CDR3 protein: CASSIRGTEAFF. The CDR3, as DNA: TGTGCCAGTAGTATCAGGGGAACTGAAGCTTTCTTT.

The V gene is TRBV12-3 or TRBV12-4, the J gene TRBJ1-2; 7 bases are a match to TRBD1. CDR3 length: 13 amino acids. The ends lost 5 bases at V and 5 bases at J; junction bases unmatched: 5. The CDR3 region is CASSPGQRYGYTF. CDR3 nucleotides: TGTGCCAGCAGTCCGGGACAGAGATATGGCTACACCTTC.

The gene calls are TRBV7-8 and TRBJ2-2; 10 bases line up with TRBD1. Per germline, CDR1 SGHVS and CDR2 FQNEAQ. J lost 6 bases, V lost 2 bases, and 3 bases had no gene match. This CDR3 spans 15 amino acids. This chain's CDR3 is CASSLPGQGAGELFF. CDR3 nucleotide sequence: TGTGCCAGCAGCTTACCTGGACAGGGGGCCGGGGAGCTGTTTTTT.

The chain joins TRBV5-8 to TRBJ2-3; D not certain. This CDR3 spans 15 amino acids. With 1 base removed from V and 3 bases from J, the gap between germline ends came to 12 bases. Germline assignment: CDR1 SGHTS and CDR2 YDEGEE. The CDR3 DNA follows: TGTGCCAGCAGCTTGATCGTCGGCGGAACAGATACGCAGTATTTT. Residues: CASSLIVGGTDTQYF. The full variable domain, with the rest looked up from reference TRBV5-8 and TRBJ2-3, is EAGVTQSPTHLIKTRGQQATLRCSPISGHTSVYWYQQALGLGLQFLLWYDEGEERNRGNFPPRFSGRQFPNYSSELNVNALELEDSALYLCASSLIVGGTDTQYFGPGTRLTVL.

V and J are TRBV4-1 and TRBJ1-2; D perhaps matches TRBD1 (6 bases). This CDR3 is 16 amino acids long. Germline V gene data show CDR1 as MGHRA and CDR2 as YSYEKL. Trimming cost V 4 bases and J 1 base, with 16 bases left between them. The CDR3 spells CASSPANRADNYGYTF. As DNA, the CDR3 is TGCGCCAGCAGCCCGGCAAACAGGGCAGATAACTATGGCTACACCTTC.

DNA of the CDR3: TGTGCCAGCAGCTTAGCTTCAGGGGCAAATAGAAACACCATATATTTT. This codes for CASSLASGANRNTIYF. The chain couples TRBV7-2 to TRBJ1-3; D is perhaps TRBD1 (6 bases). Trimming took 0 bases from V and 5 from J, leaving 14 bases between them. CDR1 and CDR2 (germline): SGHTA, FQGNSA. CDR3 length: 16 amino acids.

This clone was counted a single time. The chain employs TRBV10-3 and TRBJ2-1; 10 positions agree with TRBD2. V shed 7 bases, J shed 5 bases, and the junction held 11 bases outside the gene matches. This CDR3 is 16 amino acids long. CDR1 and CDR2 (germline): ENHRY, SYGVKD. The CDR3 bases are TGTGCCATCACCGGTACTAGCGGGACCCTCCACAATGAGCAGTTCTTC. Its protein product is CAITGTSGTLHNEQFF.

The V gene is TRBV24-1, the J gene TRBJ2-1; 15 bases match TRBD2. Per germline, CDR1 KGHDR and CDR2 SFDVKD. CDR3 size: 15 residues. The V segment lost 3 bases and the J segment 16 bases; nucleotides outside the gene matches: 9. DNA for the CDR3: TGTGCCACCAGTGATCCCCGGACTAGCGGGAGGGTTCTCTTCTTC. As protein: CATSDPRTSGRVLFF.

The chain carries TRBV10-3 and TRBJ2-7, with D possibly being TRBD2 (6 bases). Trimming took off 3 bases at V and 1 base at J, with 13 bases between the two ends. Looked up from germline, CDR1 is ENHRY and CDR2 is SYGVKD. The CDR3 totals 15 residues. This chain's CDR3 is CAISDPPGVSYEQYF. The DNA for the CDR3 is TGTGCCATCAGTGACCCTCCGGGGGTTTCCTACGAGCAGTACTTC.

The chain joins TRBV11-2 to TRBJ1-2; TRBD1 agrees at 9 bases. The CDR3 is 14 amino acids. Losses at the gene ends were 4 bases for V and 7 bases for J; bases not matched to a gene: 7. Germline loops: CDR1 SGHAT, CDR2 FQNNGV. The CDR3 bases are TGTGCCAGCAGCTCCTCCGACAGGGGGGGTGGCTACACCTTC. Translating it yields CASSSSDRGGGYTF.

The chain is built from TRBV7-9 and TRBJ1-4; D is undetermined. Trimming removed 2 bases from V and 3 bases from J, with 7 bases in between. Looked up from germline, CDR1 is SEHNR and CDR2 is FQNEAQ (reference sequence). There are 14 residues in the CDR3. The CDR3 DNA follows: TGTGCCAGCAGCTTAAGTAGCTCTAATGAAAAACTGTTTTTT. As protein: CASSLSSSNEKLFF.

The chain is built from TRBV14 and TRBJ2-5; TRBD2 might be the D (5 bases). The CDR3 totals 13 residues. V gave up 6 bases and J gave up 3 bases, with 11 bases separating them. Germline CDR1 reads SGHDN; CDR2 reads FVKESK. In DNA form, the CDR3 reads TGTGCCAGCAGAGCGGTATCGGAAGAGACCCAGTACTTC. Residues: CASRAVSEETQYF.

This chain uses TRBV7-8 with TRBJ2-2; TRBD2 aligns across 8 bases. The V gene's germline CDR1 is SGHVS and CDR2 FQNEAQ. Unmatched junction bases numbered 17, after V lost 5 bases and J lost 6 bases. This CDR3 has 18 residues. The DNA for the CDR3 is TGTGCCAGCAGCCCGCATTCAGTAGTTGGGCGGGAGGCCGGGGAGCTGTTTTTT. Protein product: CASSPHSVVGREAGELFF.

The J gene is TRBJ2-5, the V gene TRBV24-1; 7 nucleotides align to TRBD1. This CDR3 has 16 residues. Per germline, CDR1 KGHDR and CDR2 SFDVKD. J lost 4 bases, V lost 3 bases, and 10 bases had no gene match. CDR3 sequence reads: CATSDVGTEYPETQYF. The CDR3 nucleotides are TGTGCCACCAGTGATGTCGGGACAGAGTATCCAGAGACCCAGTACTTC.

J is TRBJ2-7 and V is TRBV5-1; the D gene is possibly TRBD1 (5 bases). Germline V CDR1 and CDR2: SGHRS, YFSETQ. CDR3 size: 15 residues. The germline V and J ends were trimmed by 0 bases and 2 bases, with 12 bases remaining between them. The CDR3 loop is CASSLGQTATYEQYF. The CDR3 region has the DNA TGCGCCAGCAGCTTGGGACAGACAGCGACCTACGAGCAGTACTTC.